The rows below give T cell receptor beta chains drawn from one sample of a study of shared clonotypes between healthy human individuals. TCRdb keeps only in-frame clones here, not all; method: immunoSEQ multiplex PCR. The table has about 480,000 clones, 79% seen once; the top ten hold approximately 12%. The sequenced sample consisted of PBMCs. These receptors originate from a woman aged 40 to 55 in good health. Some clones in this sample may be carry-over from other donors' samples. The CDR3 runs from the conserved cysteine through the conserved F or W. Fields, in order: D gene, J gene, V gene, clone size, CDR3 protein, CDR3 DNA. The D gene is left open where the match is weak. Clone size is not always given. Where it is, it says once, few, many or a class for expanded clones.

d_gene: TRBD2; j_gene: TRBJ2-7; v_gene: TRBV29-1; abundance: NA; CDR3aa: CSVAGLAGGLSYEQYF; CDR3nt: TGCAGCGTGGCGGGACTAGCGGGAGGGCTCTCCTACGAGCAGTACTTC
d_gene: TRBD2; j_gene: TRBJ2-1; v_gene: TRBV9; abundance: NA; CDR3aa: CASSPGTSNEQFF; CDR3nt: TGTGCCAGCAGCCCGGGGACTAGCAATGAGCAGTTCTTC
d_gene: TRBD2; j_gene: TRBJ2-7; v_gene: TRBV28; abundance: NA; CDR3aa: CASSPLAGTYEQYF; CDR3nt: TGTGCCAGCAGTCCATTAGCGGGTACCTACGAGCAGTACTTC
d_gene: NA; j_gene: TRBJ2-2; v_gene: TRBV4-3; abundance: NA; CDR3aa: CASSQDLLVGGGTGELFF; CDR3nt: TGCGCCAGCAGCCAAGATCTTCTCGTGGGAGGGGGCACCGGGGAGCTGTTTTTT
d_gene: NA; j_gene: TRBJ1-2; v_gene: TRBV18; abundance: NA; CDR3aa: CASSPQGSVANYGYTF; CDR3nt: TGTGCCAGCTCACCACAAGGGTCGGTAGCTAACTATGGCTACACCTTC
d_gene: TRBD1; j_gene: TRBJ1-5; v_gene: TRBV19; abundance: NA; CDR3aa: CASSRAGGQGGTYSNQPQHF; CDR3nt: TGTGCCAGTAGTAGGGCCGGAGGACAGGGGGGGACCTATAGCAATCAGCCCCAGCATTTT
d_gene: NA; j_gene: TRBJ1-3; v_gene: TRBV6-1; abundance: many; CDR3aa: CASSSDAPSGNTIYF; CDR3nt: TGTGCCAGCAGCAGCGATGCCCCCTCTGGAAACACCATATATTTT
d_gene: TRBD1; j_gene: TRBJ2-7; v_gene: TRBV6-5; abundance: NA; CDR3aa: CASRTGGEQYF; CDR3nt: TGTGCCAGCCGGACAGGGGGCGAGCAGTACTTC
d_gene: TRBD1; j_gene: TRBJ2-7; v_gene: TRBV30; abundance: NA; CDR3aa: CACHPVGQSGYEQYF; CDR3nt: TGTGCCTGCCACCCGGTGGGACAGTCGGGCTACGAGCAGTACTTC
d_gene: TRBD1; j_gene: TRBJ1-5; v_gene: TRBV6-5; abundance: NA; CDR3aa: CASSRGQGLGQPQHF; CDR3nt: TGTGCCAGCAGCAGAGGACAGGGGTTGGGTCAGCCCCAGCATTTT
d_gene: NA; j_gene: TRBJ1-6; v_gene: TRBV4-3; abundance: NA; CDR3aa: CASSQERGYSPLHF; CDR3nt: TGCGCCAGCAGCCAAGAGCGAGGGTATTCACCCCTCCACTTT
d_gene: TRBD2; j_gene: TRBJ2-1; v_gene: TRBV19; abundance: NA; CDR3aa: CASSIGLAEYNEQFF; CDR3nt: TGTGCCAGTAGTATAGGTCTAGCGGAGTACAATGAGCAGTTCTTC
d_gene: TRBD1; j_gene: TRBJ2-3; v_gene: TRBV6-5; abundance: once; CDR3aa: CASSSTGVVDTQYF; CDR3nt: TGTGCCAGCAGCTCGACAGGGGTGGTGGATACGCAGTATTTT
d_gene: NA; j_gene: TRBJ1-4; v_gene: TRBV4-3; abundance: NA; CDR3aa: CASSQDPPRGRTNEKLFF; CDR3nt: TGCGCCAGCAGCCAAGATCCCCCCCGAGGGCGGACTAATGAAAAACTGTTTTTT
d_gene: NA; j_gene: TRBJ1-2; v_gene: TRBV7-2; abundance: NA; CDR3aa: CASSLRREGYGYTF; CDR3nt: TGTGCCAGCAGCCTTAGAAGGGAAGGGTATGGCTACACCTTC
d_gene: NA; j_gene: TRBJ1-5; v_gene: TRBV4-3; abundance: NA; CDR3aa: CASSQDVGDAKPQHF; CDR3nt: TGCGCCAGCAGCCAAGATGTGGGGGACGCGAAGCCCCAGCATTTT
d_gene: NA; j_gene: TRBJ1-4; v_gene: TRBV28; abundance: NA; CDR3aa: CCGVGFFEKLFF; CDR3nt: TGTTGTGGAGTGGGGTTTTTTGAAAAACTGTTTTTT
d_gene: NA; j_gene: TRBJ1-5; v_gene: TRBV19; abundance: NA; CDR3aa: CASSGSTVQPQHF; CDR3nt: TGTGCCAGTAGCGGGTCGACGGTTCAGCCCCAGCATTTT
d_gene: NA; j_gene: TRBJ1-4; v_gene: TRBV7-9; abundance: NA; CDR3aa: CASSFYTGRPANEKLFF; CDR3nt: TGTGCCAGCAGCTTTTACACAGGGAGGCCGGCTAATGAAAAACTGTTTTTT
d_gene: NA; j_gene: TRBJ1-2; v_gene: TRBV1; abundance: NA; CDR3aa: CTSSQNPRDRRENNYGYTF; CDR3nt: TGCACCAGCAGCCAAAACCCCCGGGACAGGAGAGAGAATAACTATGGCTACACCTTC
d_gene: NA; j_gene: TRBJ2-5; v_gene: TRBV1; abundance: NA; CDR3aa: CTSSQGEGGSPWETQYF; CDR3nt: TGCACCAGCAGCCAAGGCGAGGGAGGCTCGCCGTGGGAGACCCAGTACTTC
d_gene: NA; j_gene: TRBJ2-7; v_gene: TRBV7-8; abundance: NA; CDR3aa: CASSLRPSYEQYF; CDR3nt: TGTGCCAGCAGCTTAAGGCCTTCCTACGAGCAGTACTTC
d_gene: NA; j_gene: TRBJ2-5; v_gene: TRBV7-2; abundance: once; CDR3aa: CASSPAGVETQYF; CDR3nt: TGTGCCAGCAGCCCAGCCGGAGTAGAGACCCAGTACTTC
d_gene: NA; j_gene: TRBJ1-2; v_gene: TRBV9; abundance: NA; CDR3aa: CASSDRTNYGYTF; CDR3nt: TGTGCCAGCAGCGACAGGACTAACTATGGCTACACCTTC
d_gene: TRBD1; j_gene: TRBJ2-1; v_gene: TRBV2; abundance: NA; CDR3aa: CASSQRQGAYNEQFF; CDR3nt: TGTGCCAGCAGTCAAAGGCAGGGGGCCTACAATGAGCAGTTCTTC
d_gene: NA; j_gene: TRBJ2-7; v_gene: TRBV18; abundance: NA; CDR3aa: CASSPGAGEGREQYF; CDR3nt: TGTGCCAGCTCACCCGGGGCAGGGGAAGGTCGCGAGCAGTACTTC
d_gene: NA; j_gene: TRBJ2-7; v_gene: TRBV19; abundance: NA; CDR3aa: CASRDPASSYEQYF; CDR3nt: TGTGCCAGTAGAGACCCCGCGAGCTCCTACGAGCAGTACTTC
d_gene: NA; j_gene: TRBJ2-2; v_gene: TRBV6-6; abundance: NA; CDR3aa: CASSYRTDTGELFF; CDR3nt: TGTGCCAGCAGTTACCGGACAGACACCGGGGAGCTGTTTTTT
d_gene: TRBD2; j_gene: TRBJ2-7; v_gene: TRBV5-6; abundance: NA; CDR3aa: CASRPRDYTYEQYF; CDR3nt: TGTGCCAGCAGGCCCCGGGACTATACCTACGAGCAGTACTTC
d_gene: NA; j_gene: TRBJ1-3; v_gene: TRBV28; abundance: NA; CDR3aa: CASSPQGNTIYF; CDR3nt: TGTGCCAGCAGTCCCCAGGGTAACACCATATATTTT
d_gene: NA; j_gene: TRBJ2-1; v_gene: TRBV11-2; abundance: NA; CDR3aa: CASSLVTGLNEQFF; CDR3nt: TGTGCCAGCAGCTTAGTGACGGGGTTGAATGAGCAGTTCTTC
d_gene: NA; j_gene: TRBJ2-7; v_gene: TRBV2; abundance: NA; CDR3aa: CASSVLYYEQYF; CDR3nt: TGTGCCAGCAGCGTCTTATACTACGAGCAGTACTTC
d_gene: NA; j_gene: TRBJ2-1; v_gene: TRBV11-2; abundance: NA; CDR3aa: CASSSPLDVFTYEQFF; CDR3nt: TGTGCCAGCAGCTCCCCTTTGGACGTTTTTACATATGAGCAGTTCTTC
d_gene: TRBD1; j_gene: TRBJ1-3; v_gene: TRBV7-3; abundance: NA; CDR3aa: CASSLEGGNGNTIYF; CDR3nt: TGTGCCAGCAGCTTAGAAGGGGGCAACGGAAACACCATATATTTT
d_gene: TRBD2; j_gene: TRBJ2-7; v_gene: TRBV28; abundance: NA; CDR3aa: CASWGLEGHEQYF; CDR3nt: TGTGCCAGCTGGGGACTAGAGGGCCACGAGCAGTACTTC
d_gene: NA; j_gene: TRBJ2-7; v_gene: TRBV5-1; abundance: once; CDR3aa: CASSLVAGPEEQYF; CDR3nt: TGCGCCAGCAGCTTGGTGGCGGGTCCGGAGGAGCAGTACTTC
d_gene: TRBD1; j_gene: TRBJ1-5; v_gene: TRBV28; abundance: NA; CDR3aa: CASSRRTGGNQPQHF; CDR3nt: TGTGCCAGCAGCCGCAGGACAGGAGGAAATCAGCCCCAGCATTTT
d_gene: TRBD2; j_gene: TRBJ2-3; v_gene: TRBV18; abundance: NA; CDR3aa: CASSPPGGNTDTQYF; CDR3nt: TGTGCCAGCTCACCACCGGGGGGGAACACAGATACGCAGTATTTT
d_gene: NA; j_gene: TRBJ1-4; v_gene: TRBV18; abundance: NA; CDR3aa: CASSPWERGSTNEKLFF; CDR3nt: TGTGCCAGCTCACCATGGGAAAGAGGGTCAACTAATGAAAAACTGTTTTTT
d_gene: TRBD1; j_gene: TRBJ2-1; v_gene: TRBV4-2; abundance: NA; CDR3aa: CASSPHRGQPQSEQFF; CDR3nt: TGTGCCAGCAGCCCCCACAGGGGGCAACCACAAAGTGAGCAGTTCTTC
d_gene: NA; j_gene: TRBJ2-1; v_gene: TRBV4-3; abundance: NA; CDR3aa: CASSQRLSSYYNEQFF; CDR3nt: TGCGCCAGCAGCCAACGACTCTCCAGCTACTACAATGAGCAGTTCTTC
d_gene: TRBD2; j_gene: TRBJ2-3; v_gene: TRBV27; abundance: NA; CDR3aa: CASRPLAGGTDTQYF; CDR3nt: TGTGCCAGCAGACCCCTTGCGGGAGGCACAGATACGCAGTATTTT
d_gene: NA; j_gene: TRBJ1-3; v_gene: TRBV6-5; abundance: NA; CDR3aa: CASSYEAVWHF; CDR3nt: TGTGCCAGCAGTTACGAGGCTGTATGGCATTTT
d_gene: TRBD2; j_gene: TRBJ2-7; v_gene: TRBV7-9; abundance: NA; CDR3aa: CASSSTLLAGGHAEQYF; CDR3nt: TGTGCCAGCAGCTCTACCCTACTAGCGGGAGGCCACGCCGAGCAGTACTTC
d_gene: TRBD2; j_gene: TRBJ2-1; v_gene: TRBV28; abundance: NA; CDR3aa: CASKLAGDPTFNEQFF; CDR3nt: TGTGCCAGCAAGCTAGCGGGAGATCCCACCTTCAATGAGCAGTTCTTC
d_gene: TRBD1; j_gene: TRBJ2-7; v_gene: TRBV19; abundance: once; CDR3aa: CASSPTGGGPSYEQYF; CDR3nt: TGTGCCAGTAGCCCGACAGGGGGAGGGCCCTCCTACGAGCAGTACTTC
d_gene: NA; j_gene: TRBJ2-5; v_gene: TRBV28; abundance: NA; CDR3aa: CASSPWTSSSGNPQYF; CDR3nt: TGTGCCAGCAGTCCTTGGACGAGTTCGTCGGGAAATCCCCAGTACTTC
d_gene: NA; j_gene: TRBJ2-5; v_gene: TRBV5-4; abundance: NA; CDR3aa: CASSGGTLETQYF; CDR3nt: TGTGCCAGCAGCGGCGGGACATTGGAGACCCAGTACTTC
d_gene: NA; j_gene: TRBJ1-2; v_gene: TRBV30; abundance: NA; CDR3aa: CAWSVRTSNYGYTF; CDR3nt: TGTGCCTGGAGTGTTAGGACTTCTAACTATGGCTACACCTTC
d_gene: NA; j_gene: TRBJ2-4; v_gene: TRBV27; abundance: NA; CDR3aa: CASSSPTKGGTGNIQYF; CDR3nt: TGTGCCAGCAGTTCCCCTACAAAAGGGGGGACGGGTAACATTCAGTACTTC
d_gene: TRBD1; j_gene: TRBJ1-2; v_gene: TRBV5-4; abundance: once; CDR3aa: CASSPGDRGRYGYTF; CDR3nt: TGTGCCAGCAGCCCGGGGGACAGGGGCCGCTATGGCTACACCTTC
d_gene: NA; j_gene: TRBJ2-7; v_gene: TRBV2; abundance: few; CDR3aa: CASGFQGIDEQYF; CDR3nt: TGTGCCAGCGGATTCCAGGGGATTGACGAGCAGTACTTC
d_gene: TRBD2; j_gene: TRBJ2-1; v_gene: TRBV2; abundance: NA; CDR3aa: CASSALAGPYNEQFF; CDR3nt: TGTGCCAGCAGTGCACTAGCGGGCCCCTACAATGAGCAGTTCTTC
d_gene: TRBD1; j_gene: TRBJ2-1; v_gene: TRBV27; abundance: NA; CDR3aa: CASRGQGTGGGEQFF; CDR3nt: TGTGCCAGCAGGGGACAAGGGACAGGGGGGGGTGAGCAGTTCTTC
d_gene: TRBD1; j_gene: TRBJ2-1; v_gene: TRBV29-1; abundance: NA; CDR3aa: CSVEDPTGLNEQFF; CDR3nt: TGCAGCGTTGAAGACCCGACAGGGTTGAATGAGCAGTTCTTC
d_gene: TRBD2; j_gene: TRBJ2-1; v_gene: TRBV2; abundance: NA; CDR3aa: CASRRAGGSNEQFF; CDR3nt: TGTGCCAGCAGGAGAGCGGGAGGGAGCAATGAGCAGTTCTTC
d_gene: NA; j_gene: TRBJ1-1; v_gene: TRBV18; abundance: NA; CDR3aa: CASSPQTNTEAFF; CDR3nt: TGTGCCAGCTCACCACAGACGAACACTGAAGCTTTCTTT